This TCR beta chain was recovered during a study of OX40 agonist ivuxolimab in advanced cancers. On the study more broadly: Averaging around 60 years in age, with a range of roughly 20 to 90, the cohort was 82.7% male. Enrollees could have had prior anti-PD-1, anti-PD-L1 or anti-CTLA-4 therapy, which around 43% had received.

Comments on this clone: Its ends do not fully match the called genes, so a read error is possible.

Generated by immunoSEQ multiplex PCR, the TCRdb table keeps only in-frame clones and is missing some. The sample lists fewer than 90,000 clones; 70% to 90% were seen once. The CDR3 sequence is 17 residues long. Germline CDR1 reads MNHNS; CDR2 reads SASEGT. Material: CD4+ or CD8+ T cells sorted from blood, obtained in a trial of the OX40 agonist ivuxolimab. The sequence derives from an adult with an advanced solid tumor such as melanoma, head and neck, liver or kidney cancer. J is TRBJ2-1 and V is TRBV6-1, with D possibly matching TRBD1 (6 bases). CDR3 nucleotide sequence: TGTGCCAGCAGTGAAGGTGGGGGCGGCGGGTCCTCCAATGAGCAGTTCTTC. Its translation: CASSEGGGGGSSNEQFF.